Each of the 19 T cell receptor beta chains below was sequenced from the same sample in a study (dated by TCRdb to the mid-2010s). Libraries were built with RT-PCR. Sequencing used an Illumina MiSeq. TCRdb handled the public reads itself, with Q25 trimming in fastp and clone calling in MiXCR, and kept productive beta chains. Every CDR3 protein is listed once, alongside the most common genes and DNA of its rows. Counted in this sample were approximately 720,000 distinct CDR3 sequences; more than 13% of them appeared once. Roughly 3.6% of the sample goes to the ten largest clones. Sequenced input: memory CD4+ T cells from blood. The receptors come from a female donor in good health, serving as a healthy control.

This chain joins TRBV20-1 and TRBJ2-2; D is uncertain. Germline V gene sequence: CDR1 DFQATT, CDR2 SNEGSKA (reference sequence). The V end was cut by 3 bases, the J end by 2 bases, with 13 bases between. CDR3 length: 15 amino acids. Written as DNA, the CDR3 is TGCAGTGCTAGCTATCGGGTAGCTAACACCGGGGAGCTGTTTTTT. Protein sequence: CSASYRVANTGELFF.

This clonotype came up many times. J is TRBJ1-2 and V is TRBV7-6, with 10 nucleotides matching TRBD1. The V gene end was trimmed by 0 bases and the J gene end by 8 bases; junction bases not matched to a gene: 3. Germline CDR1 and CDR2: SGHVS and FNYEAQ. The CDR3 sequence is 14 residues long. Here the CDR3 reads CASSLATGGRGYTF. CDR3 DNA sequence: TGTGCCAGCAGCTTAGCGACAGGGGGCCGAGGCTACACCTTC.

Many counts were recorded for this clonotype. This chain connects TRBV9 to TRBJ2-2, with D maybe TRBD2 (6 bases). Trimming pared 2 bases from V and 5 bases from J, leaving 16 bases between. The germline V gene has CDR1 SGDLS and CDR2 YYNGEE. CDR3 length equals 16 residues. The CDR3 nucleotides read TGTGCCAGCAGCGTGGCAGGGACTTTACCAACCGGGGAGCTGTTTTTT. It encodes CASSVAGTLPTGELFF.

Many counts were recorded for this clonotype. The chain couples TRBV5-1 to TRBJ2-3; TRBD1 or TRBD2 may be the D gene (6 bases each). The CDR3 contains 14 residues. CDR1 and CDR2 from the germline V gene are SGHRS and YFSETQ. V was shortened by 3 bases and J by 5 bases, with 13 bases between the two germline ends. The DNA for the CDR3 is TGCGCCAGCAGCTCGCCCGAGGGGGGAGATACGCAGTATTTT. This encodes CASSSPEGGDTQYF.

J is TRBJ2-1 and V is TRBV24-1; 8 nucleotides line up with TRBD1. Losses at the gene ends were 4 bases for V and 5 bases for J; bases not matched to a gene: 12. The CDR3 has 17 amino acids. CDR1 and CDR2 (germline): KGHDR, SFDVKD. The CDR3 is CATSDRLTGGPNNEQFF. Written as DNA, the CDR3 is TGTGCCACCAGTGACCGACTCACAGGGGGGCCCAACAATGAGCAGTTCTTC.

The chain has TRBV5-1 and TRBJ2-1; no firm D call. With 2 bases removed from V and 2 bases from J, the gap between germline ends came to 11 bases. The CDR3 has 15 residues. The germline V gene encodes CDR1 SGHRS and CDR2 YFSETQ. The CDR3 DNA follows: TGCGCCAGCAGCTTTGGTGACCGAACCTACAATGAGCAGTTCTTC. Translating it yields CASSFGDRTYNEQFF. Supplemented by reference TRBV5-1 and TRBJ2-1, the full variable domain reads KAGVTQTPRYLIKTRGQQVTLSCSPISGHRSVSWYQQTPGQGLQFLFEYFSETQRNKGNFPGRFSGRQFSNSRSEMNVSTLELGDSALYLCASSFGDRTYNEQFFGPGTRLTVL.

Of note for this clonotype: One junction end disagrees with the germline gene, perhaps due to a read error. CDR3 in DNA: TGTGCCAGCAGTGCGGACAGGCGCGGTCAGCCCCAGTTT. Its translation: CASSADRRGQPQF. This chain uses TRBV6-5 with TRBJ1-5, with 7 bases lining up with TRBD1. This CDR3 has 13 amino acids. Germline CDR1 MNHEY, CDR2 SVGAGI.

This clonotype turned up a few times. This chain links TRBV6-5 with TRBJ1-1; 7 bases match TRBD1. The V gene's germline CDR1 is MNHEY and CDR2 SVGAGI. The CDR3 totals 12 residues. J gave up 4 bases and V 6 bases, and 2 bases lay outside the gene matches. The CDR3 protein is CASRGQSTEAFF. CDR3 nucleotide sequence: TGTGCCAGCAGGGGACAGAGCACTGAAGCTTTCTTT.

This clonotype appeared a few times. This chain connects TRBV27 to TRBJ2-3, with 10 positions matching TRBD2. The V gene's germline CDR1 is MNHEY and CDR2 SMNVEV (reference sequence). With 4 bases clipped from V and 3 bases from J, the junction kept 4 bases outside the gene matches. This CDR3 spans 15 amino acids. CDR3 sequence reads: CASSSSGSSTDTQYF. CDR3 nucleotides: TGTGCCAGCAGTTCTAGCGGGAGTTCGACAGATACGCAGTATTTT.

The sample holds many counts of this clonotype. The chain couples TRBV10-2 to TRBJ1-2, with 8 bases matching TRBD1. This CDR3 contains 15 residues. Germline loops: CDR1 WSHSY, CDR2 SAAADI. V was pared by 6 bases and J by 4 bases, with 10 bases of the junction left unmatched. CDR3 in amino acids: CASRDSDRGGYGYTF. Written as DNA, the CDR3 is TGCGCCAGCAGGGACTCCGACAGGGGTGGCTATGGCTACACCTTC.

On this clonotype: Sequence at one end of the junction differs from germline and may be a read error. The chain combines TRBV7-2 with TRBJ2-1; D gene uncertain. Germline-derived CDR1 and CDR2 are SGHTA and FQGNSA. This CDR3 comprises 12 residues. Written as DNA, the CDR3 is TGTGCCAGCAGCCTCGACTCCGAGCCTCAGAGATTC. Protein: CASSLDSEPQRF.

This sequence joins TRBV7-8 and TRBJ1-2; no clear D. The germline CDR1 and CDR2 sequences are SGHVS and FQNEAQ. The CDR3 consists of 13 residues. Trimming removed 5 bases at V and 8 bases at J, with 15 bases between. The CDR3 here is CASSPPWGGGYTF. The CDR3 coding sequence is TGTGCCAGCAGCCCACCCTGGGGAGGAGGCTACACCTTC.

This clonotype was detected many times. V is TRBV7-2 and J is TRBJ2-7, with 9 positions matching TRBD1. The CDR3 has 14 amino acids. The J segment lost 5 bases and the V segment lost 7 bases, leaving 9 bases of the junction unmatched. The germline V gene encodes CDR1 SGHTA and CDR2 FQGNSA. Written as DNA, the CDR3 is TGTGCCAGCACCCTGGACAGGGGAACCAACGAGCAGTACTTC. It encodes CASTLDRGTNEQYF. The complete variable domain, with remaining parts taken from reference TRBV7-2 and TRBJ2-7, reads GAGVSQSPSNKVTEKGKDVELRCDPISGHTALYWYRQSLGQGLEFLIYFQGNSAPDKSGLPSDRFSAERTGGSVSTLTIQRTQQEDSAVYLCASTLDRGTNEQYFGPGTRLTVT.

This clonotype has just one count. One end of the junction is discordant with germline, which a read error may explain. The gene calls are TRBV5-1 and TRBJ2-5; D is unresolved. The CDR3 totals 12 residues. Germline V gives CDR1 SGHRS, CDR2 YFSETQ. CDR3 sequence: CDSSLAGETQYF. The CDR3 nucleotides read TGCGACAGCAGCTTGGCCGGAGAGACCCAGTACTTC.

This clonotype was picked up a small number of times. The chain links TRBV5-1 to TRBJ2-3; a possible D gene is TRBD2 (5 bases). The CDR3 has 15 residues. Germline V gene lookup returns CDR1 SGHRS and CDR2 YFSETQ. Between the trimmed V and J ends, which lost 5 bases and 1 base, there was a span of 14 bases. The CDR3 DNA is TGCGCCAGCAGAACGAGCGGAGACGGCACAGATACGCAGTATTTT. Protein sequence: CASRTSGDGTDTQYF.

At least ten counts were recorded for this clonotype. The rearrangement uses TRBV5-1 and TRBJ2-7; D uncertain. CDR1 and CDR2 from the germline V gene are SGHRS and YFSETQ. V dropped 1 base and J dropped 3 bases, with 8 bases sitting between them. The CDR3 covers 13 residues. The CDR3 reads CASSLMVGYEQYF. CDR3 nucleotide sequence: TGCGCCAGCAGCTTGATGGTGGGCTACGAGCAGTACTTC.

Only a few counts were recorded for this clonotype. This rearrangement joins TRBV5-1 to TRBJ2-6; 7 bases agree with TRBD1. Trimming removed 4 bases from V and 2 bases from J; junction bases left unmatched: 6. CDR1 and CDR2 (germline): SGHRS, YFSETQ. CDR3 length: 16 residues. CDR3 DNA: TGCGCCAGCAGCGACAGGGTGGTCGCTGGGGCCAACGTCCTGACTTTC. It codes for CASSDRVVAGANVLTF.

The sample holds many counts of this clonotype. This chain uses TRBV10-3 with TRBJ2-7, with D tentatively TRBD2 (5 bases). Trimming removed 2 bases from V and 7 bases from J, with 12 bases in between. This CDR3 comprises 13 residues. CDR1 ENHRY and CDR2 SYGVKD come from the germline V gene. The DNA of the CDR3 is TGTGCCATCAGTGAGGGCATCCGAGGGGAGCAGTACTTC. It is translated as CAISEGIRGEQYF.

The chain is built from TRBV5-1 and TRBJ1-2, with D possibly TRBD1 on 5 matching bases. V lost 2 bases, J lost 9 bases, and 23 bases lay in between. From germline, CDR1 is SGHRS and CDR2 YFSETQ. The CDR3 loop spans 16 amino acids. DNA of the CDR3: TGCGCCAGCAGCTTAACCGGGACCCCAGGGAGCGGGAGCTACACCTTC. This translates into CASSLTGTPGSGSYTF.